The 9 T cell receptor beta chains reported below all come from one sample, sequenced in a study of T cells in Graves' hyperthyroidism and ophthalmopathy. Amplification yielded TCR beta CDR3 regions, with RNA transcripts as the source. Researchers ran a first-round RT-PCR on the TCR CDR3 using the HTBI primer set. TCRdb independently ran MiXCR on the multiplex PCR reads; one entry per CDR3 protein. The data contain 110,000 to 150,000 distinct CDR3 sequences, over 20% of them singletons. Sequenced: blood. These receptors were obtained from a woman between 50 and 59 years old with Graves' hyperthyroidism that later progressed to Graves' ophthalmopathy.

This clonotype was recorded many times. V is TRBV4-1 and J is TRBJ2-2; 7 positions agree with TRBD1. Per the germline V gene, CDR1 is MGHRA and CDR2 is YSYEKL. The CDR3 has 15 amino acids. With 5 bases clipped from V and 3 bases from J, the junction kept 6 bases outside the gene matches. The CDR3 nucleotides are TGCGCCAGCAGCGACCCGGGACAGCACACCGGGGAGCTGTTTTTT. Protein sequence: CASSDPGQHTGELFF.

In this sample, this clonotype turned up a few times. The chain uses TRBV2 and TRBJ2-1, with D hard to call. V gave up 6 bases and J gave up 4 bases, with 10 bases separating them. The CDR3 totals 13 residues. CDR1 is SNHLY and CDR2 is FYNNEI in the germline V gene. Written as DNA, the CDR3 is TGTGCCAGCAGCGTGGACGGTTACAATGAGCAGTTCTTC. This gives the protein CASSVDGYNEQFF.

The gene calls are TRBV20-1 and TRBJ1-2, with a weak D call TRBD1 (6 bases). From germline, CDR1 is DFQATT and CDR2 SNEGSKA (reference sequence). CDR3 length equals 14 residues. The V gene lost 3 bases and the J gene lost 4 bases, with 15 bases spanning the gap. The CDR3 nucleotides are TGCAGTGCTAGTCTGATGGGGGCTGGCTATGGCTACACCTTC. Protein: CSASLMGAGYGYTF.

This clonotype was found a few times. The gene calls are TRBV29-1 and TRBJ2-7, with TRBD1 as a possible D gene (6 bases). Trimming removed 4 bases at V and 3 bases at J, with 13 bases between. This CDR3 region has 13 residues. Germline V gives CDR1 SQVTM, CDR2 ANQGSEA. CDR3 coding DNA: TGCAGCGTTGTAGACGGACAGAGCTACGAGCAGTACTTC. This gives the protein CSVVDGQSYEQYF.

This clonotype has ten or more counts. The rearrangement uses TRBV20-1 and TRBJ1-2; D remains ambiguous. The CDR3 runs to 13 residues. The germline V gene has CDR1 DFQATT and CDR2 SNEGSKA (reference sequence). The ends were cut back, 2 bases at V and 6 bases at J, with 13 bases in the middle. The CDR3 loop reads CSARSVGFHGYTF. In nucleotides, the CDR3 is TGCAGTGCTAGATCGGTGGGTTTCCATGGCTACACCTTC.

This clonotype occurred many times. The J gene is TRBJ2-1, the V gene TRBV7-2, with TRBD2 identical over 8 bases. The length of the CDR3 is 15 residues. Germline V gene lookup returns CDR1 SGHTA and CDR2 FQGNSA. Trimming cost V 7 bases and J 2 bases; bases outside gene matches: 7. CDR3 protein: CASTAQGLAYNEQFF. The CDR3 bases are TGTGCCAGCACCGCCCAGGGACTAGCCTACAATGAGCAGTTCTTC.

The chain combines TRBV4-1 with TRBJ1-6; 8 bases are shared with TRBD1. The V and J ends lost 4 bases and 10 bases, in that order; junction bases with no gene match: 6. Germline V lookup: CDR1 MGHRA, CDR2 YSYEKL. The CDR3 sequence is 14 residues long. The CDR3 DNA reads TGCGCCAGCAGCCGACAGGGGCCTGGATCACCCCTCCACTTT. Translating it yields CASSRQGPGSPLHF.

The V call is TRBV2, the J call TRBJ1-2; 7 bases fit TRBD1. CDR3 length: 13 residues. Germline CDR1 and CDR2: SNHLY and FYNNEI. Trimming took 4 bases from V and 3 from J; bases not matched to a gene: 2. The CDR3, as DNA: TGTGCCAGCAGTGGACAGGGCCACTATGGCTACACCTTC. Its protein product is CASSGQGHYGYTF.

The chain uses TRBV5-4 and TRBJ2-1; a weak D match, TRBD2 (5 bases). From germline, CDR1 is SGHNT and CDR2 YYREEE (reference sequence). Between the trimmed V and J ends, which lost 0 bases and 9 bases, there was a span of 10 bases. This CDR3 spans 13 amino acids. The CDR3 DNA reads TGTGCCAGCAGCTTGGGAACTAGTGCTGAGCAGTTCTTC. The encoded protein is CASSLGTSAEQFF.